The 2 T cell receptor beta chains presented below share a single source sample, sequenced in a study of blood T cell repertoires in COVID-19. Sequencing used immunoSEQ multiplex PCR; TCRdb keeps in-frame clones, though not all of them. The data contain some 200,000 clones, roughly nine tenths of them singletons. The sample consisted of peripheral blood. These receptors were collected from a man aged 55 to 70 with active or convalescent COVID-19.

CDR3 nucleotide sequence: TGTGCCAGCAGCTTACCGGGAAATGAAGCTTTCTTT. This gives the protein CASSLPGNEAFF. The chain combines TRBV5-6 with TRBJ1-1; D is undetermined. V lost 2 bases and J lost 7, with 9 bases in between. The germline CDR1 and CDR2 sequences are SGHDT and YYEEEE. The CDR3 covers 12 residues.

The CDR3 DNA is TGCGCCAGCAGCTTGCTAGAACGACAGCTTCTGAACACTGAAGCTTTCTTT. It is translated as CASSLLERQLLNTEAFF. The V and J genes are TRBV5-1 and TRBJ1-1, with a weak D call TRBD1 (5 bases). Trimming shortened V by 1 base and J by 0 bases, and 16 bases separated the two germline ends. The germline gives CDR1 SGHRS, CDR2 YFSETQ. This CDR3 is 17 amino acids long.